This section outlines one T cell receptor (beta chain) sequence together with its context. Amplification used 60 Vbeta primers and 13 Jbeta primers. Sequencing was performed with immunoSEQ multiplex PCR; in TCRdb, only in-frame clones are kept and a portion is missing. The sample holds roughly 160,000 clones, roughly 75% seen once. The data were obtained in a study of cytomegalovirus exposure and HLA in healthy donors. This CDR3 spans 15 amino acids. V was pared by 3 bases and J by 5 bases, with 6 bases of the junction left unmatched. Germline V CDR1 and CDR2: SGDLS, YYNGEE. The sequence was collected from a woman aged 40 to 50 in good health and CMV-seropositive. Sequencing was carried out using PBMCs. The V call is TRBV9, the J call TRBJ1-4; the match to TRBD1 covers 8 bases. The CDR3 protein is CASSGQGAWNEKLFF. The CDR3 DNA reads TGTGCCAGCAGCGGCCAGGGGGCCTGGAATGAAAAACTGTTTTTT.